This entry features one T cell receptor beta chain sequence. Antigen specificity is unknown. The CDR3 contains 15 residues. The V end was cut by 1 base, the J end by 0 bases, with 8 bases between. Germline V gene lookup returns CDR1 SGDLS and CDR2 YYNGEE. The data are from a study of T cell responses to AZD1222 COVID-19 vaccine. Overall study: Second-dose intervals of approximately 4 or approximately 12 weeks were pooled. Overall study results and limits: The study sampled repertoires only after the peak T cell response. Donors in the cohort were predominantly white British and more often female, and clonal diversity was possibly underestimated. Spike-specific TCR depth and breadth grew after two AZD1222 doses.

TCRdb's table, derived via immunoSEQ multiplex PCR, lists solely in-frame clones and lacks some. Of 150,000 or so clones in the sample, around 90% were seen once. V is TRBV9 and J is TRBJ1-5, with D perhaps TRBD1 (6 bases). The sample was peripheral blood, taken on day 0 of AZD1222 vaccination. The TCR originated in an adult in good health. The CDR3 protein is CASSVLGASNQPQHF. CDR3 sequence (DNA): TGTGCCAGCAGCGTACTGGGGGCTAGCAATCAGCCCCAGCATTTT.